Presented here are 29 T cell receptor beta chains from one specimen sequenced in a study of cytomegalovirus exposure and HLA in healthy donors. This PCR relied on a set of 60 Vbeta primers and 13 Jbeta primers. Here immunoSEQ multiplex PCR was the method, and the copy in TCRdb shows in-frame clones only, minus some. The sample lists 95,000 to 150,000 clones; roughly 86% were seen once. Sequencing input: PBMCs. The receptors here all came from a man aged 18 to 35 in good health and CMV-seronegative.

This chain links TRBV7-9 with TRBJ2-5, with D possibly being TRBD2 (6 bases). CDR1 is SEHNR, CDR2 FQNEAQ, per germline (reference sequence). V dropped 1 base and J dropped 3 bases, with 15 bases sitting between them. The CDR3 is made up of 16 amino acids. CDR3 region: CASSLERWGVKETQYF. CDR3 bases: TGTGCCAGCAGCTTAGAGCGTTGGGGGGTGAAAGAGACCCAGTACTTC.

The chain is built from TRBV29-1 and TRBJ1-1; maybe TRBD1 (5 bases). Trimming took 4 bases from V and 0 from J, leaving 9 bases between them. Germline V gene data show CDR1 as SQVTM and CDR2 as ANQGSEA. CDR3 length equals 13 residues. CDR3 sequence: CSVGRGMNTEAFF. CDR3 in DNA: TGCAGCGTTGGGAGGGGTATGAACACTGAAGCTTTCTTT.

This clone appeared a few times. The genes are TRBV11-2 and TRBJ1-6; a weak D match, TRBD1 (6 bases). The CDR3 length is 15 residues. The ends were cut back, 6 bases at V and 6 bases at J, with 15 bases in the middle. Germline V CDR1 and CDR2: SGHAT, FQNNGV. The CDR3 DNA reads as TGTGCCAGCAGATCTAGTGGGGGCGGTAATTCACCCCTCCACTTT. It codes for CASRSSGGGNSPLHF.

This clone was seen once. The CDR3 loop reads CASSQDRATNEKLFF. The CDR3 region has the DNA TGCGCCAGCAGCCAAGACCGGGCAACTAATGAAAAACTGTTTTTT. The J gene is TRBJ1-4, the V gene TRBV4-1; D is undetermined. Trimming stripped 0 bases from V and 0 bases from J, with 5 bases between. The germline gives CDR1 MGHRA, CDR2 YSYEKL. This CDR3 has 15 amino acids.

V is TRBV6-4 and J is TRBJ1-4, with 9 positions matching TRBD1. V shed 5 bases, J shed 11 bases, and the junction held 12 bases outside the gene matches. Per germline, CDR1 MRHNA and CDR2 SNTAGT. This CDR3 is built from 15 residues. CDR3 sequence: CASSPTATGGEKLFF. CDR3 sequence (DNA): TGTGCCAGCAGTCCCACGGCGACAGGGGGTGAGAAACTGTTTTTT.

This chain uses TRBV18 with TRBJ1-3; D gene unclear. The CDR3 is 17 residues long. The germline CDR1 and CDR2 sequences are KGHSH and LQKENI. Trimming stripped 3 bases from V and 0 bases from J, with 15 bases between. DNA of the CDR3: TGTGCCAGCTCACCCCTTGATAACACCCGCTCTGGAAACACCATATATTTT. Amino acid sequence: CASSPLDNTRSGNTIYF.

This chain joins TRBV11-1 and TRBJ2-7, with 7 nucleotides matching TRBD2. The J segment lost 2 bases and the V segment lost 6 bases, leaving 10 bases of the junction unmatched. CDR1 and CDR2 from the germline V gene are SGHAT and FQDESV (reference sequence). The CDR3 is made up of 15 amino acids. CDR3 residues: CASSAAGTLTYEQYF. The CDR3 DNA sequence: TGTGCCAGCAGTGCAGCGGGGACCCTGACCTACGAGCAGTACTTC.

The sample holds a few counts of this clone. The chain combines TRBV5-6 with TRBJ1-1; possible D gene TRBD1, 5 bases. Germline values: CDR1 SGHDT, CDR2 YYEEEE. Trimming left V 4 bases short and J 3 bases short, with 10 bases between. The CDR3 runs 13 residues. In nucleotides, the CDR3 is TGTGCCAGCAGCCGCCGGGGGTACACTGAAGCTTTCTTT. Protein: CASSRRGYTEAFF.

The rearrangement links TRBV4-1 to TRBJ2-1; D unclear. From germline, CDR1 is MGHRA and CDR2 YSYEKL. This CDR3 spans 13 amino acids. V was trimmed by 4 bases and J by 4 bases, leaving 8 bases between them. The CDR3 spells CASSPDKYNEQFF. CDR3 sequence (DNA): TGCGCCAGCAGCCCCGACAAGTACAATGAGCAGTTCTTC.

DNA for the CDR3: TGTGCCAGCAGCTCGGGCGGGCGATTGGCCGAAAAACTGTTTTTT. It specifies CASSSGGRLAEKLFF. The J gene is TRBJ1-4, the V gene TRBV5-6; D gene uncertain. Germline loops: CDR1 SGHDT, CDR2 YYEEEE. The CDR3 runs 15 residues. Trimming removed 3 bases from V and 8 bases from J, with 17 bases in between.

The rearrangement uses TRBV7-3 and TRBJ2-1; 8 bases line up with TRBD2. Germline CDR1 and CDR2: SGHTA and FQGTGA. The CDR3 has 14 residues. V lost 4 bases, J lost 6 bases, and 5 bases stayed unmatched. The CDR3 loop reads CASSSTGGGNEQFF. The CDR3 region has the DNA TGTGCCAGCAGCTCTACGGGGGGGGGCAATGAGCAGTTCTTC. The variable domain in full, with the rest retrieved from reference TRBV7-3 and TRBJ2-1, is GAGVSQTPSNKVTEKGKYVELRCDPISGHTALYWYRQSLGQGPEFLIYFQGTGAADDSGLPNDRFFAVRPEGSVSTLKIQRTERGDSAVYLCASSSTGGGNEQFFGPGTRLTVL.

V gene TRBV19 combines with J gene TRBJ1-2, with D perhaps matching TRBD1 (6 bases). V dropped 3 bases and J dropped 2 bases, with 13 bases sitting between them. Germline V gives CDR1 LNHDA, CDR2 SQIVND (reference sequence). The CDR3 length is 15 residues. The CDR3 spells CASSIPRTENYGYTF. The CDR3 region has the DNA TGTGCCAGTAGTATCCCCCGGACAGAGAACTATGGCTACACCTTC.

The chain employs TRBV6-6 and TRBJ2-2; no firm D call. There are 14 residues in the CDR3. CDR1 is MNHNY, CDR2 SVGAGI, per germline (reference sequence). Between the trimmed V and J ends, which lost 0 bases and 12 bases, there was a span of 14 bases. The CDR3 here is CASSYSRNVNQLFF. CDR3 nucleotide sequence: TGTGCCAGCAGTTACTCGAGAAATGTGAATCAGCTGTTTTTT.

The chain employs TRBV2 and TRBJ2-1; D is undetermined. Germline assignment: CDR1 SNHLY and CDR2 FYNNEI. V gave up 4 bases and J gave up 2 bases, with 9 bases separating them. The CDR3 sequence is 14 residues long. CDR3 amino acids: CASSGTVTYNEQFF. CDR3 nucleotides: TGTGCCAGCAGTGGTACGGTTACCTACAATGAGCAGTTCTTC.

This clone appeared a few times. The genes are TRBV9 and TRBJ1-3; a possible D gene is TRBD1 (5 bases). V was clipped by 1 base and J by 3 bases, with 8 bases between them. CDR1 SGDLS and CDR2 YYNGEE come from the germline V gene. This CDR3 contains 14 residues. In DNA, the CDR3 is TGTGCCAGCAGCGTACAGGGTGGTGGAAACACCATATATTTT. Translation: CASSVQGGGNTIYF.

The V and J genes are TRBV19 and TRBJ2-1; 10 positions match TRBD2. The CDR3 is 16 amino acids. V lost 4 bases to trimming and J lost 3 bases; unmatched junction nucleotides: 6. Germline CDR1 and CDR2: LNHDA and SQIVND (reference sequence). The CDR3 DNA sequence: TGTGCCAGTAGTAGGCTAGCGGGGGCCCTCTACAATGAGCAGTTCTTC. This sequence encodes CASSRLAGALYNEQFF.

This chain connects TRBV7-8 to TRBJ1-2; D possibly corresponds to TRBD1 (5 bases). Germline loops: CDR1 SGHVS, CDR2 FQNEAQ. This CDR3 comprises 16 residues. V shed 4 bases and J shed 4 bases, with 19 bases lying between them. In DNA form, the CDR3 reads TGTGCCAGCAGCTCCGACGAGTGGGGCCGTCTCTATGGCTACACCTTC. It encodes CASSSDEWGRLYGYTF.

The V and J genes are TRBV7-7 and TRBJ2-4, with 8 nucleotides matching TRBD1. J lost 8 bases, V lost 1 base, and 1 base had no gene match. The CDR3 spans 13 residues. Germline CDR1 SSHAT, CDR2 FNYEAQ (reference sequence). Here the CDR3 reads CASSLDRGDIQYF. In DNA form, the CDR3 reads TGTGCCAGCAGCTTAGACAGGGGGGACATTCAGTACTTC.

V gene TRBV18 combines with J gene TRBJ2-7, with D uncertain. Between the trimmed V and J ends, which lost 5 bases and 7 bases, there was a span of 18 bases. CDR1 is KGHSH and CDR2 is LQKENI in the germline V gene. This CDR3 spans 14 amino acids. The CDR3 region is CASSSHENIKEQYF. DNA of the CDR3: TGTGCCAGCTCATCACACGAGAATATTAAGGAGCAGTACTTC.

The chain is built from TRBV2 and TRBJ1-1, with D perhaps matching TRBD1 (6 bases). Trimming removed 3 bases from V and 7 bases from J, with 15 bases in between. The CDR3 sequence is 14 residues long. Germline V gene data show CDR1 as SNHLY and CDR2 as FYNNEI. The CDR3 loop is CASSEVGGAGEAFF. As DNA, the CDR3 is TGTGCCAGCAGTGAGGTCGGGGGGGCTGGTGAAGCTTTCTTT.

V usage is TRBV5-6 and J usage is TRBJ1-1; no firm D call. The CDR3 contains 14 residues. V lost 4 bases and J lost 1, with 11 bases in between. CDR1 and CDR2 (germline): SGHDT, YYEEEE. The CDR3 reads CASSPLGGNTEAFF. The CDR3 coding sequence is TGTGCCAGCAGCCCGTTGGGAGGGAACACTGAAGCTTTCTTT.

This clone was seen only once. The chain couples TRBV5-6 to TRBJ2-5, with 7 bases identical to TRBD1. Matching the DNA end better, TRBJ2-7 makes the J call doubtful. CDR1 and CDR2 from the germline V gene are SGHDT and YYEEEE. The CDR3 totals 16 residues. The DNA for the CDR3 is TGTGCCAGCAGCTCTACAGGGGCTTGGCGCTCTTACGAGCAGTACTTC. This gives the protein CASSSTGAWRSYEQYF.

The genes are TRBV5-1 and TRBJ1-1; D unresolved. The germline V gene has CDR1 SGHRS and CDR2 YFSETQ. V was pared by 0 bases and J by 5 bases, with 11 bases between. This CDR3 spans 14 amino acids. This CDR3 is CASSLGGGRTEAFF. The CDR3 nucleotides are TGCGCCAGCAGCTTGGGAGGAGGGAGGACTGAAGCTTTCTTT.

The V call is TRBV4-2, the J call TRBJ2-3, with a tentative D call TRBD1 (5 bases). The germline V and J ends were trimmed by 0 bases and 10 bases, with 20 bases remaining between them. CDR3 size: 16 residues. Germline V CDR1 and CDR2: LGHNA, YNFKEQ. In DNA, the CDR3 is TGTGCCAGCAGCCAAGATTATAGGGGAATCGGTAGAGCGCAGTATTTT. Protein product: CASSQDYRGIGRAQYF.

The rearrangement joins TRBV9 to TRBJ1-6; possibly TRBD1 for D (5 bases). CDR3 size: 15 residues. V lost 1 base, J lost 7 bases, and 12 bases lay in between. Germline V gives CDR1 SGDLS, CDR2 YYNGEE. In DNA form, the CDR3 reads TGTGCCAGCAGCGTAAGTCCGGGACTGAATTCACCCCTCCACTTT. Residues: CASSVSPGLNSPLHF.

The chain has TRBV19 and TRBJ1-5, with 7 bases lining up with TRBD1. Germline lookup yields CDR1 LNHDA and CDR2 SQIVND (reference sequence). Unmatched junction bases numbered 7, after V lost 5 bases and J lost 6 bases. The CDR3 consists of 14 residues. CDR3 DNA: TGTGCCAGTAGTTCCTTACAGGGGTCTCAGCCCCAGCATTTT. Translated: CASSSLQGSQPQHF.

This chain links TRBV13 with TRBJ1-1; D remains unclear. The CDR3 contains 12 residues. Per the germline V gene, CDR1 is PRHDT and CDR2 is FYEKMQ (reference sequence). V lost 2 bases to trimming and J lost 11 bases, with 12 bases between them. The CDR3: CASSLNWGAAFF. CDR3 coding DNA: TGTGCCAGCAGCTTAAACTGGGGAGCCGCTTTCTTT.

The V gene is TRBV5-6, the J gene TRBJ1-1, with D maybe TRBD1 (5 bases). Trimming left V 0 bases short and J 1 base short, with 10 bases between. The CDR3 is 15 residues long. In germline, CDR1 is SGHDT, CDR2 YYEEEE. The CDR3 DNA reads as TGTGCCAGCAGCTTGGCGGGGGGGTGGAACACTGAAGCTTTCTTT. Residues: CASSLAGGWNTEAFF.

V is TRBV6-1 and J is TRBJ1-2; D is perhaps TRBD1 (5 bases). Germline V gene sequence: CDR1 MNHNS, CDR2 SASEGT. Trimming took off 6 bases at V and 0 bases at J, with 8 bases between the two ends. CDR3 size: 13 residues. The CDR3 DNA follows: TGTGCCAGCAGAACAGGAGCTAACTATGGCTACACCTTC. Translating gives CASRTGANYGYTF.